This TCR beta chain comes out of a study of blood T cells in healthy people across ages. Broader study findings: Significant beta diversity loss was already apparent by age around 40, declining roughly linearly. The study found more naive CD4+ cells and higher diversity in long-lived than aged donors. TCR beta diversity tracked closely with naive T cell percentage.

Only one count was recorded for this clonotype. Its specificity is unknown. For the second PCR, which ran for about 7 to 11 cycles, a sample-barcoded 5' primer and a J-beta primer mix were used. A template-switch adaptor that had 12 random nucleotides put a tag on each cDNA molecule. TCRdb re-called the 5' RACE reads through MiXCR, storing one row per CDR3 protein. The sample holds 710,000 or so distinct CDR3 sequences, approximately 30% seen once. The V and J ends lost 4 bases and 2 bases, in that order; junction bases with no gene match: 7. The CDR3 runs to 15 residues. Germline V CDR1 and CDR2: SGHRS, YFSETQ.

This chain links TRBV5-1 with TRBJ2-7, with 9 bases matching TRBD1. Material for sequencing was blood. The receptor's source is a woman of 80 years or more in good health. Here the CDR3 reads CASSPGTGRAYEQYF. The CDR3 coding sequence is TGCGCCAGCAGCCCGGGGACAGGGCGAGCCTACGAGCAGTACTTC.